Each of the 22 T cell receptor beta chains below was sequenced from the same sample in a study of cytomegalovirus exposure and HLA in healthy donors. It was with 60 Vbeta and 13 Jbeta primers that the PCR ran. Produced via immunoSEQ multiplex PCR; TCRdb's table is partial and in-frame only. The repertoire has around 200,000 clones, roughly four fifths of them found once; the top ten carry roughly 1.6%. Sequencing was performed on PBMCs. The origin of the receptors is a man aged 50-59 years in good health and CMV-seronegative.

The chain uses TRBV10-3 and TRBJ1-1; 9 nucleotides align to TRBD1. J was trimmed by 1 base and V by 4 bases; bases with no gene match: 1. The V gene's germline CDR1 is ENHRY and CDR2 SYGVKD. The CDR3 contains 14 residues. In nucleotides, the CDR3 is TGTGCCATCAGTGGACAGGGGGGGAACACTGAAGCTTTCTTT. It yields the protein CAISGQGGNTEAFF.

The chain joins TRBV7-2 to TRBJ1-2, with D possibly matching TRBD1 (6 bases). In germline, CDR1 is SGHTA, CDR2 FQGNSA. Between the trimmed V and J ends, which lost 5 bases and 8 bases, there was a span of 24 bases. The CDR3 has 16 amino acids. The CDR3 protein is CASSPEGGGPFRGYTF. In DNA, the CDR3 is TGTGCCAGCAGCCCCGAGGGGGGGGGTCCCTTTAGAGGCTACACCTTC.

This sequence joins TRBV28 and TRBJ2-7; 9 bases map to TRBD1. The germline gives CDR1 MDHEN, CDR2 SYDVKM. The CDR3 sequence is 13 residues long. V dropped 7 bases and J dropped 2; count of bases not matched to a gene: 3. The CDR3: CASKTGGPYEQYF. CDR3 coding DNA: TGTGCCAGCAAGACAGGGGGACCCTACGAGCAGTACTTC.

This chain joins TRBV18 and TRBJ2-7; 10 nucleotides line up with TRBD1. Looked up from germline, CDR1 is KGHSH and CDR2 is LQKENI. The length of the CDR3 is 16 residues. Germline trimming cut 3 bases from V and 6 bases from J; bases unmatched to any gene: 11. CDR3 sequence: CASSPLTGTGDGEQYF. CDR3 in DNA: TGTGCCAGCTCACCCTTAACCGGGACAGGGGATGGCGAGCAGTACTTC.

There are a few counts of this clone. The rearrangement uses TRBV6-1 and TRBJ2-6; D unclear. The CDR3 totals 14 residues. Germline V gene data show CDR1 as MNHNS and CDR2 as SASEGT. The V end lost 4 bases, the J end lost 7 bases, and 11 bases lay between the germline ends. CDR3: CASSGSSRANVLTF. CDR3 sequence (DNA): TGTGCCAGCAGTGGGTCCAGTCGAGCCAACGTCCTGACTTTC.

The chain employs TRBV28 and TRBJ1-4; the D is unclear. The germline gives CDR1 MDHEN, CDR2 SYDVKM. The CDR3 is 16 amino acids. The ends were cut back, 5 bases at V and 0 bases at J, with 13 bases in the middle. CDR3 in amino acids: CASSVSLLATNEKLFF. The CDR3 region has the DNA TGTGCCAGCAGTGTCTCCCTTCTTGCAACTAATGAAAAACTGTTTTTT.

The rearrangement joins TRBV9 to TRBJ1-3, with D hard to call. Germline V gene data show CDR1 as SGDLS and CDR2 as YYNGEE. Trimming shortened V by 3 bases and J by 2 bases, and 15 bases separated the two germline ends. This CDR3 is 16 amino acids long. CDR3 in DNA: TGTGCCAGCAGCGCCGGTGGAACAGCTGCTGGAAACACCATATATTTT. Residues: CASSAGGTAAGNTIYF.

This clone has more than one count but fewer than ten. DNA for the CDR3: TGTGCCAGCAGCCTACTCCCTATACGACAGGGCGCTGAAGCTTTCTTT. Translated: CASSLLPIRQGAEAFF. The chain employs TRBV5-5 and TRBJ1-1; TRBD1 matches at 7 bases. The CDR3 covers 16 residues. Germline V gives CDR1 SGHKS, CDR2 YYEKEE (reference sequence). Germline trimming cut 4 bases from V and 6 bases from J; bases unmatched to any gene: 15.

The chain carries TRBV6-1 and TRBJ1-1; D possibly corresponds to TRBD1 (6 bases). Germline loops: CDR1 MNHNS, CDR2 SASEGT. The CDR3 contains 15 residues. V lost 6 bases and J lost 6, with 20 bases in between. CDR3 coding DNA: TGTGCCAGCAGGGTAAACTACAGGGAAAACGCTGAAGCTTTCTTT. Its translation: CASRVNYRENAEAFF.

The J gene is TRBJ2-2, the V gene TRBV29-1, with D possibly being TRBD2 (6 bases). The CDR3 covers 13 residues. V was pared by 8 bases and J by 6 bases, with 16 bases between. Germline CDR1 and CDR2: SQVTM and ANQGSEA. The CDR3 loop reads CSTIGLHPGELFF. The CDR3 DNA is TGCAGCACAATAGGACTACACCCCGGGGAGCTGTTTTTT.

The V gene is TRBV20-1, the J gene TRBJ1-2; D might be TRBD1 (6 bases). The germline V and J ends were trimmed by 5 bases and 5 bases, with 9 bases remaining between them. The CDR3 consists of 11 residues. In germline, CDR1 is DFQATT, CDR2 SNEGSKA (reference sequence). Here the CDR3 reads CSAAGDYGYTF. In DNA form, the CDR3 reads TGCAGTGCTGCAGGGGATTATGGCTACACCTTC.

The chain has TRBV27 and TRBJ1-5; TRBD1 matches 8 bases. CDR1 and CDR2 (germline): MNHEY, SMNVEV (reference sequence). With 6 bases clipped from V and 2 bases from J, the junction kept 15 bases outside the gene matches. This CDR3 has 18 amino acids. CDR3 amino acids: CASSPVGQGAAGNQPQHF. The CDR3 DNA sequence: TGTGCCAGCAGCCCAGTAGGGCAGGGGGCGGCTGGCAATCAGCCCCAGCATTTT.

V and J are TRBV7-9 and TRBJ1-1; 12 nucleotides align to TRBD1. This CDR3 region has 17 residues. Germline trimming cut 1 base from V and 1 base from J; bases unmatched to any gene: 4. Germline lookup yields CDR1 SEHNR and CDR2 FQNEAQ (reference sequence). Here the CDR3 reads CASSLVVGQGANTEAFF. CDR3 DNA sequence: TGTGCCAGCAGCTTAGTTGTGGGACAGGGGGCGAACACTGAAGCTTTCTTT.

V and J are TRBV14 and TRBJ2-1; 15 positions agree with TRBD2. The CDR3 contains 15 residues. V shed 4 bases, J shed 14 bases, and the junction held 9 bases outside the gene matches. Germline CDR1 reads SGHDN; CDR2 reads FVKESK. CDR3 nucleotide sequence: TGTGCCAGCAGCCTACCCGGGACTAGCGGGAGGAAGAAGTTCTTC. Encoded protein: CASSLPGTSGRKKFF.

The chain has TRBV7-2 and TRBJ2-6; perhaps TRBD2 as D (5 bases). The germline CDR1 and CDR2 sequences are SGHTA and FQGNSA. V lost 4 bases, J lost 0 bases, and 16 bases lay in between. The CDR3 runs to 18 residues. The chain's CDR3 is CASSSGLGSYSGANVLTF. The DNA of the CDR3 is TGTGCCAGCAGCTCAGGACTGGGGTCTTACTCTGGGGCCAACGTCCTGACTTTC. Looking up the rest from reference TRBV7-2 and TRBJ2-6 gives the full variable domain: GAGVSQSPSNKVTEKGKDVELRCDPISGHTALYWYRQSLGQGLEFLIYFQGNSAPDKSGLPSDRFSAERTGGSVSTLTIQRTQQEDSAVYLCASSSGLGSYSGANVLTFGAGSRLTVL.

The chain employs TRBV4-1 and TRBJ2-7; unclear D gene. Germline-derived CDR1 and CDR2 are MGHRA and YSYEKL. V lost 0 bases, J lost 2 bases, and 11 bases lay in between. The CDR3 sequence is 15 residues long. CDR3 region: CASSQDSRSAYEQYF. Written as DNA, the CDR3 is TGCGCCAGCAGCCAAGATTCCAGGTCCGCCTACGAGCAGTACTTC.

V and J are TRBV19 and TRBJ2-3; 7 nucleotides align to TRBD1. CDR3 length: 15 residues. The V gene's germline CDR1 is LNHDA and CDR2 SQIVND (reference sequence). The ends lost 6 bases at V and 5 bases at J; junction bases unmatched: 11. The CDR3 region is CASSSRQGEGDTQYF. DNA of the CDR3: TGTGCCAGTAGCTCTCGACAGGGCGAAGGAGATACGCAGTATTTT.

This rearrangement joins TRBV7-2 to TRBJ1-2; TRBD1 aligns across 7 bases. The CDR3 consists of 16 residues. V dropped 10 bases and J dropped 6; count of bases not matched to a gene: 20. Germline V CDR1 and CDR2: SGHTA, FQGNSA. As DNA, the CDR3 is TGTGCCAACACCTTGGAAGGGGGCAGGGGTTCTGATGGCTACACCTTC. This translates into CANTLEGGRGSDGYTF.

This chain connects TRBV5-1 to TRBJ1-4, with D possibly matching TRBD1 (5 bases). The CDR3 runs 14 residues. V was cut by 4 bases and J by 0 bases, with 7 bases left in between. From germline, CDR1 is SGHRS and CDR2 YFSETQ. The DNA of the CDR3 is TGCGCCAGCAGCGACAGAGCAACTAATGAAAAACTGTTTTTT. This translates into CASSDRATNEKLFF.

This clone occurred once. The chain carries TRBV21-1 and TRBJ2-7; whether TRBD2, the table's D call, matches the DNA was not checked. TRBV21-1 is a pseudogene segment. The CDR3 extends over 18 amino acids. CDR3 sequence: CASSHPGIAGGPLGEQYF. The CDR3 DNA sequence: TGTGCCAGCAGCCACCCCGGGATAGCGGGGGGGCCTTTAGGCGAGCAGTACTTC.

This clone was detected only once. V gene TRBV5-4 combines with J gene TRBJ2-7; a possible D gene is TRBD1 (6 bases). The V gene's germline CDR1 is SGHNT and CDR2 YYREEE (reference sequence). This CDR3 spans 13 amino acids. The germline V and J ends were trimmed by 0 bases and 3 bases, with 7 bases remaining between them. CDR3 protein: CASSLDRVYEQYF. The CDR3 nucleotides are TGTGCCAGCAGCTTGGACAGGGTCTACGAGCAGTACTTC.

CDR3 in amino acids: CASSSPGGGQETQYF. CDR3 bases: TGTGCCAGCAGCTCCCCGGGGGGTGGCCAAGAGACCCAGTACTTC. V and J are TRBV7-6 and TRBJ2-5; 7 nucleotides line up with TRBD2. V gave up 4 bases and J gave up 1 base; unmatched junction bases: 6. CDR1 and CDR2 (germline): SGHVS, FNYEAQ. This CDR3 is built from 15 residues.